The 27 T cell receptor beta chains below come from one sample, sequenced in a study of T cell repertoires in cytomegalovirus infection. Each CDR3 protein gets one entry after TCRdb re-called the reads with MiXCR. The sample lists around 200,000 distinct CDR3 sequences, approximately 17% occurring once. Source material: CD8+ T cells from PBMCs. These receptors were obtained from a human donor in good health (CMV status not recorded). Some clones in this sample may be carry-over from other donors' samples.

This clonotype was observed a few times. The chain has TRBV6-1 and TRBJ2-6; TRBD2 might be the D (6 bases). Trimming took off 8 bases at V and 4 bases at J, with 12 bases between the two ends. This CDR3 contains 14 residues. Germline values: CDR1 MNHNS, CDR2 SASEGT. The CDR3 reads CASLSGDGANVLTF. As DNA, the CDR3 is TGTGCCAGCCTGTCGGGGGACGGGGCCAACGTCCTGACTTTC.

This rearrangement joins TRBV7-2 to TRBJ2-5, with 8 positions matching TRBD1. V lost 1 base to trimming and J lost 4 bases; unmatched junction nucleotides: 5. The CDR3 totals 15 residues. Germline-derived CDR1 and CDR2 are SGHTA and FQGNSA. This CDR3 is CASSLGQGLRETQYF. The CDR3 nucleotides are TGTGCCAGCAGCTTAGGACAGGGGTTGAGAGAGACCCAGTACTTC.

The chain recombines TRBV6-5 with TRBJ2-1; D may be TRBD2 (6 bases). Per the germline V gene, CDR1 is MNHEY and CDR2 is SVGAGI. Trimming removed 5 bases at V and 1 base at J, with 12 bases between. CDR3 length: 15 amino acids. The CDR3 spells CASSPGTSSYNEQFF. CDR3 nucleotide sequence: TGTGCCAGCAGTCCCGGGACTTCGTCCTACAATGAGCAGTTCTTC.

This clonotype was seen repeatedly, ten times or more. The chain joins TRBV7-2 to TRBJ2-1; 8 nucleotides line up with TRBD1. The CDR3 is 18 amino acids. Germline loops: CDR1 SGHTA, CDR2 FQGNSA. Trimming at V came to 3 bases and at J to 0 bases, leaving 10 bases not matched to a gene. The CDR3 here is CASSFARGRSSSYNEQFF. CDR3 nucleotides: TGTGCCAGCAGCTTCGCCAGGGGGCGTTCAAGCTCCTACAATGAGCAGTTCTTC.

This sequence joins TRBV7-2 and TRBJ2-7, with TRBD1 matching 7 bases. The V segment lost 5 bases and the J segment 2 bases; nucleotides outside the gene matches: 6. CDR3 size: 14 residues. In germline, CDR1 is SGHTA, CDR2 FQGNSA. The CDR3 DNA reads as TGTGCCAGCAGCCTTCCGGACAGGCCCTACGAGCAGTACTTC. Translation gives CASSLPDRPYEQYF.

The rearrangement joins TRBV7-9 to TRBJ2-7, with 11 bases lining up with TRBD1. Germline-derived CDR1 and CDR2 are SEHNR and FQNEAQ (reference sequence). The CDR3 runs to 15 residues. The V and J ends lost 3 bases and 2 bases, in that order; junction bases with no gene match: 3. In DNA form, the CDR3 reads TGTGCCAGCAGCTTGGACAGGGGGCCAACCTACGAGCAGTACTTC. It encodes CASSLDRGPTYEQYF.

The chain carries TRBV6-6 and TRBJ2-6; D remains unclear. The germline V and J ends were trimmed by 6 bases and 4 bases, with 19 bases remaining between them. CDR1 and CDR2 from the germline V gene are MNHNY and SVGAGI (reference sequence). The CDR3 has 17 residues. DNA of the CDR3: TGTGCCAGCAGAAAGGGTACGTTACAACCCGGGGCCAACGTCCTGACTTTC. This codes for CASRKGTLQPGANVLTF.

This clonotype was found a few times. The chain uses TRBV12-3 or TRBV12-4 and TRBJ1-4; D is unresolved. V was pared by 2 bases and J by 7 bases, with 11 bases between. The CDR3 totals 14 residues. The CDR3 loop reads CASSLSAKSEKLFF. For the CDR3, the DNA is TGTGCCAGCAGTTTATCGGCCAAGAGTGAAAAACTGTTTTTT.

This clonotype came up a few times. This chain joins TRBV7-9 and TRBJ2-7, with 9 bases matching TRBD1. The CDR3 spans 15 residues. The V and J ends lost 3 bases and 7 bases, in that order; junction bases with no gene match: 10. Per the germline V gene, CDR1 is SEHNR and CDR2 is FQNEAQ (reference sequence). The DNA for the CDR3 is TGTGCCAGCAGCTTGGGGGGACAGGGATTTTGGGAGCAGTACTTC. It codes for CASSLGGQGFWEQYF.

V gene TRBV4-1 combines with J gene TRBJ2-1; maybe TRBD1 (7 bases). Trimming left V 0 bases short and J 5 bases short, with 11 bases between. The CDR3 is made up of 15 amino acids. Germline V gene data show CDR1 as MGHRA and CDR2 as YSYEKL. The CDR3 is CASSQDRGVNNEQFF. DNA for the CDR3: TGCGCCAGCAGCCAAGACAGGGGGGTCAACAATGAGCAGTTCTTC.

This clonotype was picked up a small number of times. CDR3 nucleotides: TGTGCCAGCAGCGTAGGGGTGACGAACACCGGGGAGCTGTTTTTT. It yields the protein CASSVGVTNTGELFF. The chain has TRBV9 and TRBJ2-2; no definite D call. Germline lookup yields CDR1 SGDLS and CDR2 YYNGEE. The CDR3 has 15 amino acids. Trimming stripped 0 bases from V and 0 bases from J, with 6 bases between.

The chain recombines TRBV20-1 with TRBJ2-3; D unresolved. The CDR3 runs 12 residues. V lost 5 bases and J lost 3, with 9 bases in between. Germline V lookup: CDR1 DFQATT, CDR2 SNEGSKA (reference sequence). The CDR3 spells CSAPAQTDTQYF. The CDR3 DNA reads as TGCAGTGCTCCCGCCCAAACAGATACGCAGTATTTT.

The chain uses TRBV28 and TRBJ2-3; 12 bases fit TRBD2. V lost 6 bases, J lost 4 bases, and 8 bases stayed unmatched. The CDR3 is 16 residues long. Germline CDR1 is MDHEN and CDR2 is SYDVKM. The CDR3 sequence: CASSFPTSGGPDTQYF. The CDR3 bases are TGTGCCAGCAGCTTCCCGACTAGCGGGGGTCCAGATACGCAGTATTTT.

The rearrangement joins TRBV7-2 to TRBJ2-1; D possibly corresponds to TRBD2 (5 bases). The CDR3 contains 15 residues. Germline V gives CDR1 SGHTA, CDR2 FQGNSA. V was clipped by 5 bases and J by 3 bases, with 14 bases between them. The CDR3 protein is CASSPGRDFYNEQFF. As DNA, the CDR3 is TGTGCCAGCAGCCCAGGACGGGATTTCTACAATGAGCAGTTCTTC.

The CDR3 DNA sequence: TGTGCCAGCAGTTACGGACTATTCGATTCACCCCTCCACTTT. The encoded protein is CASSYGLFDSPLHF. V and J are TRBV12-3 or TRBV12-4 and TRBJ1-6, with D unresolved. Trimming left V 4 bases short and J 8 bases short, with 12 bases between. The CDR3 spans 14 residues.

The chain is built from TRBV7-9 and TRBJ1-1; D not resolved. The germline gives CDR1 SEHNR, CDR2 FQNEAQ (reference sequence). This CDR3 has 15 residues. The V end lost 4 bases, the J end lost 0 bases, and 12 bases lay between the germline ends. The CDR3 reads CASSSATSLNTEAFF. CDR3 bases: TGTGCCAGCAGCTCCGCGACAAGCTTGAACACTGAAGCTTTCTTT.

V gene TRBV6-6 combines with J gene TRBJ2-3; 11 bases align to TRBD2. Unmatched junction bases numbered 14, after V lost 4 bases and J lost 5 bases. Per the germline V gene, CDR1 is MNHNY and CDR2 is SVGAGI (reference sequence). This CDR3 contains 18 residues. CDR3 DNA: TGTGCCAGCAGTTCCTATACCTCGACTAGCGGGGAGGGAGATACGCAGTATTTT. Amino acids: CASSSYTSTSGEGDTQYF.

This clonotype turned up a few times. The chain links TRBV7-9 to TRBJ2-5, with 10 bases lining up with TRBD1. Trimming took 4 bases from V and 0 from J; bases not matched to a gene: 8. Germline lookup yields CDR1 SEHNR and CDR2 FQNEAQ (reference sequence). The CDR3 has 17 residues. The CDR3 DNA reads as TGTGCCAGCAGCTCCCCCCCGGACAGGGGGAACCAAGAGACCCAGTACTTC. The encoded protein is CASSSPPDRGNQETQYF.

The chain has TRBV6-2 or TRBV6-3 and TRBJ2-3; D may be TRBD1 (6 bases). CDR1 and CDR2 (germline): MNHEY, SVGEGT. This CDR3 is built from 16 residues. Trimming cost V 5 bases and J 1 base, with 16 bases left between them. The CDR3 spells CASSDPGHEGTDTQYF. In nucleotides, the CDR3 is TGTGCCAGCAGTGACCCGGGACACGAAGGCACAGATACGCAGTATTTT.

The rearrangement joins TRBV11-3 to TRBJ2-3, with D possibly called TRBD1 or TRBD2 (5 bases each). The V and J ends lost 4 bases and 7 bases respectively, with 12 bases between them. This CDR3 contains 13 residues. Germline V gene data show CDR1 as SGHNT and CDR2 as YENEEA. DNA of the CDR3: TGTGCCAGCAGCTGGGGGTGGGGAAATACGCAGTATTTT. Protein product: CASSWGWGNTQYF.

The V call is TRBV12-3 or TRBV12-4, the J call TRBJ1-1, with 12 bases aligning to TRBD1. The CDR3 runs to 14 residues. V dropped 5 bases and J dropped 11; count of bases not matched to a gene: 9. CDR3 sequence (DNA): TGTGCCAGCAGTCAGGGACAGGGGGCGGGTGTGGCTTTCTTT. Translation gives CASSQGQGAGVAFF.

This clonotype was seen more than once but under ten times. The chain is built from TRBV29-1 and TRBJ1-1; D uncertain. The germline gives CDR1 SQVTM, CDR2 ANQGSEA. Trimming took off 3 bases at V and 2 bases at J, with 4 bases between the two ends. The CDR3 extends over 11 amino acids. The DNA for the CDR3 is TGCAGCGTTGAGGCTAACACTGAAGCTTTCTTT. Residues: CSVEANTEAFF.

In its sample, this clonotype was seen a few times. The V call is TRBV12-3 or TRBV12-4, the J call TRBJ2-2; 8 nucleotides match TRBD1. The CDR3 is made up of 16 amino acids. With V trimmed by 6 bases and J by 4 bases, 10 bases remained unmatched. CDR3 sequence reads: CASSPFDRGGTGELFF. CDR3 in DNA: TGTGCCAGCAGCCCCTTTGACAGGGGCGGCACCGGGGAGCTGTTTTTT.

This clonotype turned up a few times. The chain has TRBV29-1 and TRBJ2-3; D possibly uses TRBD1 or TRBD2 (5 bases each). The V gene's germline CDR1 is SQVTM and CDR2 ANQGSEA. CDR3 length: 13 amino acids. Trimming stripped 7 bases from V and 1 base from J, with 12 bases between. Here the CDR3 reads CSANEGRTDTQYF. The CDR3 DNA follows: TGCAGCGCGAATGAGGGGCGCACAGATACGCAGTATTTT.

The rearrangement uses TRBV24-1 and TRBJ1-5; D ambiguous. This CDR3 has 14 residues. CDR1 is KGHDR and CDR2 is SFDVKD in the germline V gene. V lost 1 base and J 1 base, leaving 4 bases between the germline ends. CDR3 sequence (DNA): TGTGCCACCAGTGATTTTGACAGCAATCAGCCCCAGCATTTT. Amino acid sequence: CATSDFDSNQPQHF.

There are a few counts of this clonotype. This rearrangement joins TRBV20-1 to TRBJ2-7, with TRBD1 matching over 11 bases. In germline, CDR1 is DFQATT, CDR2 SNEGSKA (reference sequence). There are 15 residues in the CDR3. V gave up 0 bases and J gave up 5 bases; unmatched junction bases: 6. CDR3 residues: CSARDLGQGENEQYF. The CDR3 coding sequence is TGCAGTGCTAGAGATCTGGGACAGGGGGAAAACGAGCAGTACTTC.

This clonotype was observed a handful of times. The rearrangement joins TRBV30 to TRBJ1-1, with a weak D call TRBD1 (6 bases). Between the trimmed V and J ends, which lost 0 bases and 5 bases, there was a span of 16 bases. The CDR3 is 15 residues long. Germline assignment: CDR1 GTSNPN and CDR2 SVGIG (reference sequence). The CDR3 loop reads CAWSVGTSLPTEAFF. The CDR3 coding sequence is TGTGCCTGGAGTGTAGGGACAAGCTTACCGACTGAAGCTTTCTTT.